Following are 29 T cell receptor beta chains from one sample sequenced in a study of regulatory T cells in long-lasting Graves disease. Investigators prepared the TCR beta libraries by applying iRepertoire HTBI primers and Arm-PCR of CDR3 regions. TCRdb reanalysed the multiplex PCR reads using MiXCR and keeps one entry per CDR3 protein. The table shows more than 650,000 distinct CDR3 sequences, with about 30% occurring only once. The sample's time point: persistent/refractory GD, antithyroid drugs over 5 years with positive TRAb. RNA isolated from PBMCs was used to make the TCR library. Here the sequenced sample was peripheral blood mononuclear cells (PBMCs), taken when the disease was refractory, from a patient treated with antithyroid drugs. These receptors all come from a female donor with Graves disease.

This chain uses TRBV19 with TRBJ2-7; 12 bases line up with TRBD2. The CDR3 sequence is 18 residues long. The germline V gene has CDR1 LNHDA and CDR2 SQIVND (reference sequence). V lost 3 bases and J lost 1; bases outside the gene matches: 10. The CDR3 DNA reads TGTGCCAGTAGTATCCGTCCTACCACTAGCGGGAGGTCCTACGAGCAGTACTTC. It specifies CASSIRPTTSGRSYEQYF.

This clonotype was observed a few times. V gene TRBV14 combines with J gene TRBJ1-1; a weak D match, TRBD1 (6 bases). V lost 0 bases and J 3 bases, leaving 8 bases between the germline ends. The CDR3 has 14 residues. Germline loops: CDR1 SGHDN, CDR2 FVKESK. This CDR3 is CASSQERGDTEAFF. The CDR3 DNA is TGTGCCAGCAGCCAAGAAAGGGGGGACACTGAAGCTTTCTTT.

In this sample, this clonotype turned up many times. V usage is TRBV12-3 or TRBV12-4 and J usage is TRBJ1-2, with D possibly matching TRBD1 (5 bases). The ends were cut back, 11 bases at V and 2 bases at J, with 15 bases in the middle. This CDR3 has 13 residues. This CDR3 reads CAVSGGANYGYTF. CDR3 in DNA: TGTGCCGTCAGCGGCGGGGCCAACTATGGCTACACCTTC.

There are a few counts of this clonotype. The V gene is TRBV27, the J gene TRBJ1-1; TRBD1 aligns across 7 bases. Germline V gene sequence: CDR1 MNHEY, CDR2 SMNVEV (reference sequence). With V trimmed by 6 bases and J by 0 bases, 4 bases remained unmatched. The CDR3 covers 14 residues. Written as DNA, the CDR3 is TGTGCCAGCAGAGGACAGGTTCTGAACACTGAAGCTTTCTTT. Protein product: CASRGQVLNTEAFF.

The chain links TRBV7-2 to TRBJ1-5, with D possibly matching TRBD1 (5 bases). The germline V and J ends were trimmed by 8 bases and 2 bases, with 13 bases remaining between them. This CDR3 has 14 residues. The germline CDR1 and CDR2 sequences are SGHTA and FQGNSA. CDR3 in amino acids: CASAPWGGNQPQHF. CDR3 DNA sequence: TGTGCCAGCGCACCCTGGGGCGGCAATCAGCCCCAGCATTTT.

The chain is built from TRBV30 and TRBJ2-4; the match to TRBD1 covers 8 bases. The J segment lost 15 bases and the V segment lost 3 bases, leaving 10 bases of the junction unmatched. Germline CDR1 GTSNPN, CDR2 SVGIG (reference sequence). The CDR3 has 12 amino acids. The CDR3 DNA follows: TGTGCCTGGAGGCAGGGGGCGCGCCCCTCGTACTTC. The encoded protein is CAWRQGARPSYF. Supplemented by reference TRBV30 and TRBJ2-4, the full variable domain reads SQTIHQWPATLVQPVGSPLSLECTVEGTSNPNLYWYRQAAGRGLQLLFYSVGIGQISSEVPQNLSASRPQDRQFILSSKKLLLSDSGFYLCAWRQGARPSYFGAGTRLSVL.

There are a few counts of this clonotype. The genes are TRBV6-1 and TRBJ1-1; maybe TRBD1 (5 bases). Trimming took 3 bases from V and 8 from J, leaving 19 bases between them. From germline, CDR1 is MNHNS and CDR2 SASEGT. The CDR3 is made up of 15 amino acids. CDR3 in amino acids: CASSEPGLVGLEAFF. Written as DNA, the CDR3 is TGTGCCAGCAGTGAGCCGGGACTCGTAGGGTTAGAAGCTTTCTTT.

This clonotype was seen many times. The J gene is TRBJ1-6, the V gene TRBV6-2 or TRBV6-3; 7 positions agree with TRBD1. Germline values: CDR1 MNHEY, CDR2 SVGEGT. The CDR3 contains 16 residues. With 5 bases clipped from V and 4 bases from J, the junction kept 8 bases outside the gene matches. The CDR3 loop reads CASSTQGEGYNSPLHF. The CDR3 nucleotides read TGTGCCAGCAGTACGCAGGGGGAGGGGTATAATTCACCCCTCCACTTT.

In its sample, this clonotype was seen many times. The chain's CDR3 is CASNNRDGNQPQHF. DNA of the CDR3: TGTGCCAGCAATAACAGGGACGGCAATCAGCCCCAGCATTTT. J is TRBJ1-5 and V is TRBV2, with D maybe TRBD1 (6 bases). Trimming stripped 7 bases from V and 2 bases from J, with 12 bases between. CDR1 is SNHLY and CDR2 is FYNNEI in the germline V gene. CDR3 length: 14 amino acids. Full variable domain (remainder filled in from reference TRBV2 and TRBJ1-5): EPEVTQTPSHQVTQMGQEVILRCVPISNHLYFYWYRQILGQKVEFLVSFYNNEISEKSEIFDDQFSVERPDGSNFTLKIRSTKLEDSAMYFCASNNRDGNQPQHFGDGTRLSIL.

The chain links TRBV3-1 to TRBJ1-5, with D maybe TRBD1 (5 bases). The germline CDR1 and CDR2 sequences are LGHDT and YNNKEL (reference sequence). The length of the CDR3 is 16 residues. V lost 0 bases and J lost 4, with 13 bases in between. The CDR3 DNA follows: TGTGCCAGCAGCCAAGATATGAGGGGCGGTAATCAGCCCCAGCATTTT. Protein sequence: CASSQDMRGGNQPQHF.

The CDR3 nucleotides are TGTGCCAGCAGCTTAACCCGGGACAGCGGCAATCAGCCCCAGCATTTT. Translating gives CASSLTRDSGNQPQHF. The chain joins TRBV7-9 to TRBJ1-5, with 7 bases identical to TRBD1. In germline, CDR1 is SEHNR, CDR2 FQNEAQ (reference sequence). The length of the CDR3 is 16 residues. V lost 2 bases to trimming and J lost 2 bases; unmatched junction nucleotides: 6.

This clonotype has just a few counts. The chain combines TRBV20-1 with TRBJ2-5; 10 bases agree with TRBD2. Germline V gene data show CDR1 as DFQATT and CDR2 as SNEGSKA (reference sequence). The length of the CDR3 is 15 residues. V trimming: 5 bases; J trimming: 3 bases; junction bases outside the gene matches: 9. Here the CDR3 DNA reads TGCAGTGCTCCGGGTACGCTAGCGGGAGAAGAGACCCAGTACTTC. Amino acids: CSAPGTLAGEETQYF.

This clonotype was seen ten or more times. This chain joins TRBV2 and TRBJ2-5; tentative D call: TRBD1 (5 bases). The CDR3 is 15 amino acids. V was shortened by 3 bases and J by 4 bases, with 15 bases between the two germline ends. CDR1 is SNHLY and CDR2 is FYNNEI in the germline V gene. CDR3 coding DNA: TGTGCCAGCAGTGATATCCAGGGTAAAAGAGAGACCCAGTACTTC. The encoded protein is CASSDIQGKRETQYF.

Note on this clonotype: A much larger clone is a single base away; this may be a read error. CDR3 DNA sequence: TGTGCCAGCAGTCCGTCCGGGACAGACTTGAACACTGAAGCTTTCTTT. Its protein is CASSPSGTDLNTEAFF. The J gene is TRBJ1-1, the V gene TRBV28, with 7 bases fitting TRBD1. Germline assignment: CDR1 MDHEN and CDR2 SYDVKM. This CDR3 has 16 residues. The V gene end was trimmed by 5 bases and the J gene end by 0 bases; junction bases not matched to a gene: 9.

This clonotype has a handful of counts. The chain carries TRBV25-1 and TRBJ1-2; D possibly corresponds to TRBD1 (5 bases). The CDR3 is made up of 14 amino acids. Per the germline V gene, CDR1 is MGHDK and CDR2 is SYGVNS. The V and J ends lost 0 bases and 2 bases respectively, with 7 bases between them. As DNA, the CDR3 is TGTGCCAGCAGTGAATACGACAGCAACTATGGCTACACCTTC. The encoded protein is CASSEYDSNYGYTF.

The chain joins TRBV9 to TRBJ1-3, with a weak D call TRBD1 (6 bases). The CDR3 has 15 amino acids. Germline V CDR1 and CDR2: SGDLS, YYNGEE. V gave up 4 bases and J gave up 3 bases, with 14 bases separating them. The CDR3 DNA reads TGTGCCAGCAGCTTGCAGGGGTTGGTTGGAAACACCATATATTTT. This sequence encodes CASSLQGLVGNTIYF. The full variable domain, in which reference TRBV9 and TRBJ1-3 provide the parts outside the CDR3, is DSGVTQTPKHLITATGQRVTLRCSPRSGDLSVYWYQQSLDQGLQFLIQYYNGEERAKGNILERFSAQQFPDLHSELNLSSLELGDSALYFCASSLQGLVGNTIYFGEGSWLTVV.

This sequence joins TRBV12-3 or TRBV12-4 and TRBJ1-5, with D possibly being TRBD1 (5 bases). The V end lost 6 bases, the J end lost 2 bases, and 14 bases lay between the germline ends. The CDR3 extends over 15 amino acids. The DNA of the CDR3 is TGTGCCAGCAGCCTGACTGGGACGGGCAATCAGCCCCAGCATTTT. This codes for CASSLTGTGNQPQHF.

The gene calls are TRBV10-1 and TRBJ2-7, with 11 bases that match TRBD1. Germline V gene data show CDR1 as WNHNN and CDR2 as SYGVQD (reference sequence). The CDR3 has 14 amino acids. With V trimmed by 3 bases and J by 6 bases, 4 bases remained unmatched. The CDR3 DNA follows: TGCGCCAGCAGTGACCCAGGGACAGGGGGCGAGCAGTACTTC. This encodes CASSDPGTGGEQYF.

Here the CDR3 DNA reads TGTGCCAGCAGCGTAGGGAGGGAGAACTATGGCTACACCTTC. It is translated as CASSVGRENYGYTF. The chain links TRBV9 to TRBJ1-2; D is unresolved. The ends were cut back, 0 bases at V and 2 bases at J, with 8 bases in the middle. Germline CDR1 and CDR2: SGDLS and YYNGEE. This CDR3 spans 14 amino acids.

V is TRBV10-3 and J is TRBJ2-5; 7 bases match TRBD2. V lost 5 bases, J lost 1 base, and 4 bases stayed unmatched. The CDR3 loop spans 14 amino acids. Germline CDR1 is ENHRY and CDR2 is SYGVKD. The CDR3 sequence: CAISLAGTQETQYF. DNA for the CDR3: TGTGCCATCAGTTTAGCGGGTACCCAAGAGACCCAGTACTTC.

The chain has TRBV6-2 or TRBV6-3 and TRBJ1-4; 8 bases match TRBD1. Trimming cost V 5 bases and J 6 bases; bases outside gene matches: 11. The CDR3 spans 16 residues. Germline CDR1 and CDR2: MNHEY and SVGEGT. This chain's CDR3 is CASSEGAQGVYEKLFF. The CDR3 bases are TGTGCCAGCAGTGAGGGGGCACAGGGGGTCTATGAAAAACTGTTTTTT.

The chain employs TRBV30 and TRBJ2-7, with 12 bases that match TRBD2. The germline V gene encodes CDR1 GTSNPN and CDR2 SVGIG (reference sequence). The CDR3 is 15 amino acids. V lost 4 bases to trimming and J lost 3 bases; unmatched junction nucleotides: 7. The CDR3: CAWIGLAGGRYEQYF. CDR3 bases: TGTGCCTGGATTGGTCTAGCGGGAGGGCGCTACGAGCAGTACTTC.

At least ten counts were recorded for this clonotype. The chain joins TRBV6-2 or TRBV6-3 to TRBJ1-2; D unresolved. Germline assignment: CDR1 MNHEY and CDR2 SVGEGT. Trimming took off 2 bases at V and 0 bases at J, with 4 bases between the two ends. The CDR3 spans 13 residues. The CDR3 sequence is CASSYRSNYGYTF. CDR3 DNA sequence: TGTGCCAGCAGTTACAGGTCTAACTATGGCTACACCTTC.

The V call is TRBV6-2 or TRBV6-3, the J call TRBJ2-4, with TRBD1 as a possible D gene (6 bases). Germline V lookup: CDR1 MNHEY, CDR2 SVGEGT. V was shortened by 4 bases and J by 1 base, with 11 bases between the two germline ends. This CDR3 spans 15 amino acids. The CDR3 DNA is TGTGCCAGCAGTTCCCAGGGGTGGGCCAAAAACATTCAGTACTTC. It encodes CASSSQGWAKNIQYF.

This clonotype was recorded once. J is TRBJ2-2 and V is TRBV5-1, with D perhaps assigned TRBD1 or TRBD2 (5 bases each). CDR3 length: 18 amino acids. Per germline, CDR1 SGHRS and CDR2 YFSETQ. The V and J ends lost 2 bases and 7 bases respectively, with 24 bases between them. CDR3 protein: CASSLISRGRPNYGELFF. CDR3 DNA: TGCGCCAGCAGCTTAATCTCGAGGGGCAGACCGAACTACGGGGAGCTGTTTTTT.

Comments on this clonotype: The missing conserved phenylalanine or tryptophan at the end of this CDR3 makes a read error likely. The chain is built from TRBV20-1 and TRBJ2-2; D is unresolved. Trimming left V 7 bases short and J 1 base short, with 7 bases between. Germline V CDR1 and CDR2: DFQATT, SNEGSKA (reference sequence). The CDR3 consists of 12 residues. The chain's CDR3 is CSGHGNTGELFL. In nucleotides, the CDR3 is TGCAGTGGACACGGGAACACCGGGGAGCTGTTTCTT.

The chain joins TRBV10-3 to TRBJ1-5, with 7 bases lining up with TRBD1. The CDR3 consists of 16 residues. Germline CDR1 and CDR2: ENHRY and SYGVKD. V dropped 0 bases and J dropped 2; count of bases not matched to a gene: 4. The CDR3 DNA sequence: TGTGCCATCAGTGAGTCGACCAGGGGGGGCAATCAGCCCCAGCATTTT. This codes for CAISESTRGGNQPQHF.

CDR3 sequence: CASSPGRIQETQYF. The CDR3 DNA reads TGTGCCAGCAGCCCGGGACGGATCCAAGAGACCCAGTACTTC. The chain carries TRBV5-4 and TRBJ2-5; the D call may be TRBD1 or TRBD2 (5 bases each). V was cut by 4 bases and J by 1 base, with 11 bases left in between. The CDR3 contains 14 residues. Germline values: CDR1 SGHNT, CDR2 YYREEE (reference sequence).

Comment on this clonotype: This CDR3 is missing its conserved last phenylalanine or tryptophan, likely due to a read error. The genes are TRBV7-3 and TRBJ1-1; tentative D call: TRBD1 (5 bases). Per the germline V gene, CDR1 is SGHTA and CDR2 is FQGTGA. The CDR3 consists of 17 residues. Trimming left V 2 bases short and J 0 bases short, with 16 bases between. As DNA, the CDR3 is TGTGCCAGCAGCTTACTTTCAGGGTTTCCCATGAACACTGAAGCTTTCTAT. It specifies CASSLLSGFPMNTEAFY.